Presented here are 10 T cell receptor beta chains from one specimen sequenced in a study of blood T cell repertoires in COVID-19. TCRdb keeps only in-frame clones here, not all; method: immunoSEQ multiplex PCR. The profile shows 80,000 or so clones, around 86% of them singletons. Material: peripheral blood. Receptors originate from a human donor in a cohort sampled during active COVID-19.

The chain links TRBV5-1 to TRBJ1-2; D call uncertain. Between the trimmed V and J ends, which lost 4 bases and 4 bases, there was a span of 14 bases. CDR3 length: 14 residues. CDR1 is SGHRS and CDR2 is YFSETQ in the germline V gene. As DNA, the CDR3 is TGCGCCAGCAGCCCCCCCCAGGCCTCCTATGGCTACACCTTC. This sequence encodes CASSPPQASYGYTF.

This clone has just a few counts. V usage is TRBV2 and J usage is TRBJ2-1; D ambiguous. This CDR3 contains 15 residues. V shed 2 bases and J shed 0 bases, with 8 bases lying between them. CDR1 SNHLY and CDR2 FYNNEI come from the germline V gene. The CDR3 reads CASSETRSSYNEQFF. In nucleotides, the CDR3 is TGTGCCAGCAGTGAAACCCGGAGCTCCTACAATGAGCAGTTCTTC.

The rearrangement links TRBV5-1 to TRBJ2-7, with 9 bases lining up with TRBD1. V was pared by 3 bases and J by 4 bases, with 2 bases of the junction left unmatched. The CDR3 sequence is 13 residues long. Germline assignment: CDR1 SGHRS and CDR2 YFSETQ. CDR3 in amino acids: CASSSDRGYEQYF. The CDR3 DNA follows: TGCGCCAGCAGCTCGGACAGGGGATACGAGCAGTACTTC. The full variable domain, with the rest looked up from reference TRBV5-1 and TRBJ2-7, is KAGVTQTPRYLIKTRGQQVTLSCSPISGHRSVSWYQQTPGQGLQFLFEYFSETQRNKGNFPGRFSGRQFSNSRSEMNVSTLELGDSALYLCASSSDRGYEQYFGPGTRLTVT.

This clone occurred once. The chain carries TRBV7-2 and TRBJ1-5; D gene uncertain. This CDR3 has 14 amino acids. Germline CDR1 SGHTA, CDR2 FQGNSA. V lost 3 bases and J 0 bases, leaving 6 bases between the germline ends. The CDR3 DNA follows: TGTGCCAGCAGCTTTACTAATAGCAATCAGCCCCAGCATTTT. The encoded protein is CASSFTNSNQPQHF. Supplemented by reference TRBV7-2 and TRBJ1-5, the full variable domain reads GAGVSQSPSNKVTEKGKDVELRCDPISGHTALYWYRQSLGQGLEFLIYFQGNSAPDKSGLPSDRFSAERTGGSVSTLTIQRTQQEDSAVYLCASSFTNSNQPQHFGDGTRLSIL.

The chain couples TRBV15 to TRBJ1-2; D remains unclear. V lost 0 bases and J 0 bases, leaving 8 bases between the germline ends. This CDR3 is 15 amino acids long. Germline CDR1 is LNHNV and CDR2 is YYDKDF (reference sequence). CDR3 sequence reads: CATSRDQLANYGYTF. The CDR3 region has the DNA TGTGCCACCAGCAGAGATCAACTCGCTAACTATGGCTACACCTTC.

The chain couples TRBV5-1 to TRBJ2-3; possible D gene TRBD1, 6 bases. The CDR3 contains 13 residues. V lost 0 bases to trimming and J lost 5 bases, with 7 bases between them. Germline lookup yields CDR1 SGHRS and CDR2 YFSETQ. In DNA, the CDR3 is TGCGCCAGCAGCTTGGACAGGGTAGATACGCAGTATTTT. Its translation: CASSLDRVDTQYF. Full variable domain (outside the CDR3, taken from reference TRBV5-1 and TRBJ2-3): KAGVTQTPRYLIKTRGQQVTLSCSPISGHRSVSWYQQTPGQGLQFLFEYFSETQRNKGNFPGRFSGRQFSNSRSEMNVSTLELGDSALYLCASSLDRVDTQYFGPGTRLTVL.

The chain joins TRBV28 to TRBJ1-4; no clear D. The CDR3 sequence is 15 residues long. Trimming cost V 1 base and J 5 bases, with 11 bases left between them. Germline CDR1 and CDR2: MDHEN and SYDVKM. CDR3 coding DNA: TGTGCCAGCAGTTTATCCCCTCCAGGAAATGAAAAACTGTTTTTT. It yields the protein CASSLSPPGNEKLFF.

The V and J genes are TRBV9 and TRBJ1-2; D remains unclear. This CDR3 region has 13 residues. Germline CDR1 and CDR2: SGDLS and YYNGEE. V was cut by 4 bases and J by 7 bases, with 14 bases left in between. For the CDR3, the DNA is TGTGCCAGCAGCCCGGTCGGGGTCGGTGGCTACACCTTC. Residues: CASSPVGVGGYTF.

The chain has TRBV3-1 (or the pseudogene TRBV3-2) and TRBJ2-3; possibly TRBD2 for D (5 bases). This CDR3 contains 14 residues. Germline V gene sequence: CDR1 LGHDT, CDR2 YNNKEL (reference sequence). Trimming removed 3 bases from V and 2 bases from J, with 9 bases in between. This chain's CDR3 is CASSQTGFTDTQYF. CDR3 DNA sequence: TGTGCCAGCAGCCAGACGGGGTTCACAGATACGCAGTATTTT.

The chain carries TRBV11-2 and TRBJ2-1; TRBD2 matches 13 bases. Per the germline V gene, CDR1 is SGHAT and CDR2 is FQNNGV. Trimming removed 5 bases from V and 6 bases from J; junction bases left unmatched: 7. The CDR3 extends over 16 amino acids. Here the CDR3 DNA reads TGTGCCAGCAGCCCCGGGTGGACTAGCGGGAGCAATGAGCAGTTCTTC. It encodes CASSPGWTSGSNEQFF.